The 13 T cell receptor beta chains below all came from one sample that was sequenced in a study of human T cells and chemical hapten exposure. TCRdb recomputed calls from the RACE reads with MiXCR, one row per CDR3 protein. Among more than 60,000 distinct CDR3 sequences listed, approximately 8% were seen once. The time point here: healthy volunteer bleed at 6 weeks. Blood, whole and unfractionated, served as the source for total RNA extraction. The specimen was whole blood. These receptors all come from a male donor in good health. Some clones in this sample may be carry-over from other donors' samples.

This clonotype was seen a handful of times. The genes are TRBV7-8 and TRBJ2-5, with a tentative D call TRBD1 (6 bases). The CDR3 runs 16 residues. Trimming removed 0 bases from V and 5 bases from J, with 16 bases in between. Per germline, CDR1 SGHVS and CDR2 FQNEAQ. The DNA of the CDR3 is TGTGCCAGCAGCTTAGCGTCGACAGGCATAGGGGAGACCCAGTACTTC. This codes for CASSLASTGIGETQYF. Drawing the rest from reference TRBV7-8 and TRBJ2-5, the complete variable domain is GAGVSQSPRYKVAKRGQDVALRCDPISGHVSLFWYQQALGQGPEFLTYFQNEAQLDKSGLPSDRFFAERPEGSVSTLKIQRTQQEDSAVYLCASSLASTGIGETQYFGPGTRLLVL.

The V and J genes are TRBV5-1 and TRBJ2-3; 7 bases agree with TRBD2. The ends lost 0 bases at V and 7 bases at J; junction bases unmatched: 8. The CDR3 has 15 residues. CDR1 and CDR2 from the germline V gene are SGHRS and YFSETQ. This CDR3 reads CASSLAAREINTQYF. For the CDR3, the DNA is TGCGCCAGCAGCTTGGCAGCGCGGGAGATAAATACGCAGTATTTT.

This clonotype appeared a few times. The rearrangement links TRBV9 to TRBJ2-3; maybe TRBD1 (5 bases). The germline V and J ends were trimmed by 4 bases and 0 bases, with 15 bases remaining between them. The CDR3 covers 16 residues. Germline V gene lookup returns CDR1 SGDLS and CDR2 YYNGEE. For the CDR3, the DNA is TGTGCCAGCAGCCTAGGGGTCGCGGATAGCACAGATACGCAGTATTTT. Amino acid sequence: CASSLGVADSTDTQYF.

This clonotype appeared a few times. This chain uses TRBV6-5 with TRBJ1-2, with a possible D match to TRBD1 (5 bases). Trimming cost V 2 bases and J 4 bases, with 11 bases left between them. The CDR3 runs to 14 residues. Germline V CDR1 and CDR2: MNHEY, SVGAGI. The DNA for the CDR3 is TGTGCCAGCAGTTACGGAGACAGCGGCTATGGCTACACCTTC. It translates to CASSYGDSGYGYTF.

This clonotype was seen a few times. The chain uses TRBV2 and TRBJ2-1; D might be TRBD1 (6 bases). Germline assignment: CDR1 SNHLY and CDR2 FYNNEI. V lost 4 bases and J 4 bases, leaving 14 bases between the germline ends. The CDR3 consists of 15 residues. CDR3 bases: TGTGCCAGCAGTGCTTTGCCAGGGACATACAATGAGCAGTTCTTC. Translation: CASSALPGTYNEQFF.

This clonotype was seen more than once but under ten times. This chain uses TRBV2 with TRBJ1-6; weak D call: TRBD1 (5 bases). Between the trimmed V and J ends, which lost 6 bases and 6 bases, there was a span of 12 bases. The CDR3 runs 14 residues. The germline V gene encodes CDR1 SNHLY and CDR2 FYNNEI. CDR3 DNA sequence: TGTGCCAGCAGCCCCGGGGCGACTAATTCACCCCTCCACTTT. This codes for CASSPGATNSPLHF.

This clonotype was recorded many times. V is TRBV12-3 or TRBV12-4 and J is TRBJ2-1; 8 bases agree with TRBD2. The CDR3 consists of 14 residues. The V segment lost 3 bases and the J segment 7 bases; nucleotides outside the gene matches: 5. The DNA of the CDR3 is TGTGCCAGCAGTTTCGGGGGGGCGGGGAATGAGCAGTTCTTC. Encoded protein: CASSFGGAGNEQFF.

This clonotype has a count of ten or more. This chain connects TRBV6-4 to TRBJ2-1; 14 positions agree with TRBD2. Germline CDR1 reads MRHNA; CDR2 reads SNTAGT. Germline trimming cut 0 bases from V and 9 bases from J; bases unmatched to any gene: 1. The CDR3 consists of 15 residues. CDR3 bases: TGTGCCAGCAGTGACTCGACTAGCGGGGGGGCTGAGCAGTTCTTC. This codes for CASSDSTSGGAEQFF.

The chain joins TRBV6-5 to TRBJ2-4; TRBD1 aligns across 10 bases. J lost 1 base, V lost 2 bases, and 2 bases had no gene match. The V gene's germline CDR1 is MNHEY and CDR2 SVGAGI. The CDR3 contains 16 residues. The CDR3 nucleotides read TGTGCCAGCAGTTACCGGGGACAGGGGGCCAAAAACATTCAGTACTTC. Protein: CASSYRGQGAKNIQYF.

The chain is built from TRBV29-1 and TRBJ2-5; D remains unclear. The germline V and J ends were trimmed by 4 bases and 4 bases, with 10 bases remaining between them. Per germline, CDR1 SQVTM and CDR2 ANQGSEA. The CDR3 is 12 amino acids. This CDR3 reads CSVGLIRETQYF. CDR3 nucleotide sequence: TGCAGCGTTGGTCTGATAAGAGAGACCCAGTACTTC. Looking up the rest from reference TRBV29-1 and TRBJ2-5 gives the full variable domain: SAVISQKPSRDICQRGTSLTIQCQVDSQVTMMFWYRQQPGQSLTLIATANQGSEATYESGFVIDKFPISRPNLTFSTLTVSNMSPEDSSIYLCSVGLIRETQYFGPGTRLLVL.

The rearrangement uses TRBV29-1 and TRBJ2-3; D might be TRBD2 (5 bases). This CDR3 is built from 14 residues. V lost 7 bases and J 0 bases, leaving 14 bases between the germline ends. Germline V gives CDR1 SQVTM, CDR2 ANQGSEA. CDR3 protein: CSARAETSTDTQYF. The CDR3 DNA reads as TGCAGCGCCAGAGCGGAAACTAGCACAGATACGCAGTATTTT.

Many counts were recorded for this clonotype. The genes are TRBV10-3 and TRBJ2-5, with 9 bases matching TRBD1. The CDR3 totals 13 residues. V shed 10 bases and J 5 bases; nucleotides not matched to a gene: 8. Germline-derived CDR1 and CDR2 are ENHRY and SYGVKD. CDR3 coding DNA: TGTGCCACCGAGACCGGACAGGGGGAGACCCAGTACTTC. Protein sequence: CATETGQGETQYF.

The CDR3 nucleotides read TGCAGTGCCACCAGGGGGACAGATAGCAATCAGCCCCAGCATTTT. Its translation is CSATRGTDSNQPQHF. This chain joins TRBV20-1 and TRBJ1-5; 7 bases line up with TRBD1. With 6 bases clipped from V and 0 bases from J, the junction kept 8 bases outside the gene matches. This CDR3 is 15 amino acids long. CDR1 DFQATT and CDR2 SNEGSKA come from the germline V gene (reference sequence).